Presented here are 3 T cell receptor beta chains from one specimen sequenced in a study of cytomegalovirus exposure and HLA in healthy donors. A multiplex PCR was run with 60 Vbeta primers and 13 Jbeta primers. Repertoires were generated with immunoSEQ multiplex PCR, while TCRdb's copy carries only in-frame clones and drops some. The sample has about 160,000 clones, approximately 80% seen once. Sequenced material: PBMCs. These receptors all stem from a male donor in good health and CMV-seropositive.

The genes are TRBV14 and TRBJ1-2; 8 bases are shared with TRBD1. In germline, CDR1 is SGHDN, CDR2 FVKESK. CDR3 length: 16 residues. V was clipped by 3 bases and J by 7 bases; unmatched bases: 13. The CDR3 sequence is CASSHSNRQGRSGYTF. CDR3 coding DNA: TGTGCCAGCAGCCATTCCAACCGACAGGGGCGGAGTGGCTACACCTTC.

The chain has TRBV7-8 and TRBJ1-5; a weak D match, TRBD1 (6 bases). The ends were cut back, 6 bases at V and 6 bases at J, with 12 bases in the middle. The CDR3 contains 13 residues. In germline, CDR1 is SGHVS, CDR2 FQNEAQ. CDR3 in amino acids: CASRTGMGQPQHF. For the CDR3, the DNA is TGTGCCAGCAGAACAGGGATGGGTCAGCCCCAGCATTTT.

The chain joins TRBV7-6 to TRBJ2-7; a possible D gene is TRBD2 (6 bases). The CDR3 spans 14 residues. Trimming took 1 base from V and 7 from J, leaving 14 bases between them. CDR1 SGHVS and CDR2 FNYEAQ come from the germline V gene. CDR3: CASSLGDSAVEQYF. Here the CDR3 DNA reads TGTGCCAGCAGCTTAGGGGACTCCGCCGTAGAGCAGTACTTC.